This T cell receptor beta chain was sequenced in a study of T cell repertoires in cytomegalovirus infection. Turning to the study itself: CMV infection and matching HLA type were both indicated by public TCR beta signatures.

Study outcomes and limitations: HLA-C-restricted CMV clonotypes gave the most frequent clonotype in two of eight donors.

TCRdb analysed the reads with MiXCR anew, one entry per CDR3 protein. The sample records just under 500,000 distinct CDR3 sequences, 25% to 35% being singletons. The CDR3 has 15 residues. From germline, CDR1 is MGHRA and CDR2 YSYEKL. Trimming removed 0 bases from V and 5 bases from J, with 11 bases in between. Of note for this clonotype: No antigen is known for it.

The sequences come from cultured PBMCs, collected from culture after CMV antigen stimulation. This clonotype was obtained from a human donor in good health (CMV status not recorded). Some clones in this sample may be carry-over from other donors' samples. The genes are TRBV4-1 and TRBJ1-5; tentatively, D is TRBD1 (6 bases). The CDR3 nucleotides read TGCGCCAGCAGCCAAGAAGGGCAGGGGCATCAGCCCCAGCATTTT. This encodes CASSQEGQGHQPQHF.